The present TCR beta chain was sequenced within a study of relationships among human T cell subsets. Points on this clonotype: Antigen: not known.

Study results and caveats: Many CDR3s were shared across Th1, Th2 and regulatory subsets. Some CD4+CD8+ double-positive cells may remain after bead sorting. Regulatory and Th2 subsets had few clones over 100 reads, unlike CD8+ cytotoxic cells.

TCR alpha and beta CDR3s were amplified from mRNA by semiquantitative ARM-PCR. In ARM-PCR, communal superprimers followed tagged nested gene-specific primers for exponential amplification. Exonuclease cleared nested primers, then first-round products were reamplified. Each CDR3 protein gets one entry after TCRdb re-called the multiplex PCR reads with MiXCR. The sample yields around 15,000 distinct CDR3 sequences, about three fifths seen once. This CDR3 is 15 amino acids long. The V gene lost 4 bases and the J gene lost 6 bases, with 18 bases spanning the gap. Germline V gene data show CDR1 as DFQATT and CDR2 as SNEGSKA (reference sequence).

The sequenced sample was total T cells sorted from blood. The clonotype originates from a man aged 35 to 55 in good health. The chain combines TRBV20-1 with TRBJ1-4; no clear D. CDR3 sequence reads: CSAMSLPGGDEKLFF. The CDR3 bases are TGCAGTGCTATGTCTCTTCCGGGCGGAGATGAAAAACTGTTTTTT.